Listed below are T cell receptor beta chains from one sample, sequenced in a study of T-cell memory formation after mild COVID-19. One entry per CDR3 protein, called by TCRdb with MiXCR from the 5' RACE reads. The sample lists about 400,000 distinct CDR3 sequences; under 25% were seen once. The sample was PBMCs or a T cell subset sorted from them (not recorded which). These receptors came from an adult woman who had mild COVID-19 (a few samples of this study predate the infection). Cell type and time point are not known. Both conserved end residues are part of each CDR3. A D gene is named only where the DNA matches it firmly. The listing skips clone size in some rows; elsewhere it reads once, few, many or a size class.

J gene: TRBJ2-2; D gene: .; V gene: TRBV12-3/TRBV12-4; clone size: .; CDR3 protein: CASSPRLVTGELFF; CDR3 DNA: TGTGCCAGCAGCCCTAGACTAGTTACCGGGGAGCTGTTTTTT
J gene: TRBJ2-3; D gene: TRBD2; V gene: TRBV6-5; clone size: .; CDR3 protein: CASSYGLAGSTDTQYF; CDR3 DNA: TGTGCCAGCAGTTACGGACTAGCGGGATCCACAGATACGCAGTATTTT
J gene: TRBJ2-7; D gene: .; V gene: TRBV2; clone size: .; CDR3 protein: CASRAQGCSYEQYF; CDR3 DNA: TGTGCCAGCAGGGCGCAGGGGTGCTCCTACGAGCAGTACTTC
J gene: TRBJ2-5; D gene: TRBD2; V gene: TRBV7-9; clone size: many; CDR3 protein: CASTRGGLETQYF; CDR3 DNA: TGTGCCAGCACCCGCGGGGGGTTGGAGACCCAGTACTTC
J gene: TRBJ2-7; D gene: .; V gene: TRBV5-1; clone size: .; CDR3 protein: CASSLGPGEQEYF; CDR3 DNA: TGCGCCAGCAGCTTGGGCCCCGGGGAGCAGGAGTACTTC
J gene: TRBJ2-5; D gene: TRBD1; V gene: TRBV6-1; clone size: .; CDR3 protein: CASSKQGALVETQYF; CDR3 DNA: TGTGCCAGCAGCAAACAGGGGGCGCTTGTGGAGACCCAGTACTTC
J gene: TRBJ1-1; D gene: .; V gene: TRBV5-6; clone size: .; CDR3 protein: CASSLGGQREAFF; CDR3 DNA: TGTGCCAGCAGCTTGGGGGGGCAACGGGAAGCTTTCTTT
J gene: TRBJ2-7; D gene: .; V gene: TRBV7-9; clone size: many; CDR3 protein: CASSFEESWAGASYEQYF; CDR3 DNA: TGTGCCAGCAGCTTCGAGGAGTCGTGGGCAGGGGCGTCCTACGAGCAGTACTTC
J gene: TRBJ2-2; D gene: TRBD2; V gene: TRBV6-5; clone size: few; CDR3 protein: CASSSGTSGRIGELFF; CDR3 DNA: TGTGCCAGCAGTTCTGGGACTAGCGGGAGAATCGGGGAGCTGTTTTTT
J gene: TRBJ2-1; D gene: .; V gene: TRBV25-1; clone size: few; CDR3 protein: CASSEYENEQFF; CDR3 DNA: TGTGCCAGCAGTGAATACGAGAATGAGCAGTTCTTC
J gene: TRBJ1-1; D gene: TRBD1; V gene: TRBV6-5; clone size: once; CDR3 protein: CASSKGTGRLGTEAFF; CDR3 DNA: TGTGCCAGCAGTAAAGGGACAGGGAGGTTGGGCACTGAAGCTTTCTTT
J gene: TRBJ2-1; D gene: .; V gene: TRBV9; clone size: few; CDR3 protein: CASSVGVANEQFF; CDR3 DNA: TGTGCCAGCAGCGTAGGAGTTGCTAATGAGCAGTTCTTC
J gene: TRBJ1-1; D gene: .; V gene: TRBV20-1; clone size: .; CDR3 protein: CSARAVGNTEAFF; CDR3 DNA: TGCAGTGCTAGAGCGGTGGGGAACACTGAAGCTTTCTTT
J gene: TRBJ2-5; D gene: .; V gene: TRBV12-3/TRBV12-4; clone size: .; CDR3 protein: CASSFIGGAQYF; CDR3 DNA: TGTGCCAGCAGTTTTATTGGGGGAGCCCAGTACTTC
J gene: TRBJ2-1; D gene: TRBD2; V gene: TRBV25-1; clone size: .; CDR3 protein: CASSDLAGGQFF; CDR3 DNA: TGTGCCAGCAGTGATCTGGCGGGAGGGCAGTTCTTC
J gene: TRBJ2-3; D gene: .; V gene: TRBV12-3/TRBV12-4; clone size: .; CDR3 protein: CASSPPNRGTDTQYF; CDR3 DNA: TGTGCCAGCAGTCCGCCGAACCGCGGCACAGATACGCAGTATTTT
J gene: TRBJ2-7; D gene: .; V gene: TRBV24-1; clone size: .; CDR3 protein: CATSDTRGQTYEQYF; CDR3 DNA: TGTGCCACCAGTGATACCCGCGGCCAGACCTACGAGCAGTACTTC
J gene: TRBJ2-7; D gene: TRBD2; V gene: TRBV20-1; clone size: many; CDR3 protein: CSEKRGSSYEQYF; CDR3 DNA: TGCAGTGAGAAGCGGGGGAGCTCCTACGAGCAGTACTTC
J gene: TRBJ1-5; D gene: .; V gene: TRBV12-3/TRBV12-4; clone size: .; CDR3 protein: CASSPGLNSNQPQHF; CDR3 DNA: TGTGCCAGCAGCCCCGGACTGAATAGCAATCAGCCCCAGCATTTT
J gene: TRBJ2-1; D gene: .; V gene: TRBV7-8; clone size: few; CDR3 protein: CASSGWTPRSYNEQFF; CDR3 DNA: TGTGCCAGCAGCGGATGGACTCCCCGCTCCTACAATGAGCAGTTCTTC
J gene: TRBJ1-1; D gene: TRBD1; V gene: TRBV7-9; clone size: once; CDR3 protein: CASSLDPGQMAGNEAFF; CDR3 DNA: TGTGCCAGCAGCTTAGATCCGGGACAGATGGCGGGCAATGAAGCTTTCTTT
J gene: TRBJ2-5; D gene: .; V gene: TRBV7-2; clone size: .; CDR3 protein: CASSFPGYTETQYF; CDR3 DNA: TGTGCCAGCAGCTTCCCGGGATACACGGAGACCCAGTACTTC
J gene: TRBJ2-3; D gene: TRBD2; V gene: TRBV12-3/TRBV12-4; clone size: .; CDR3 protein: CASLAGKGADTQYF; CDR3 DNA: TGTGCCAGCCTAGCGGGGAAAGGGGCAGATACGCAGTATTTT
J gene: TRBJ2-5; D gene: .; V gene: TRBV20-1; clone size: few; CDR3 protein: CSARDFKETQYF; CDR3 DNA: TGCAGTGCTAGAGATTTTAAGGAGACCCAGTACTTC
J gene: TRBJ2-6; D gene: .; V gene: TRBV29-1; clone size: few; CDR3 protein: CSVETHIRDVLTF; CDR3 DNA: TGCAGCGTTGAAACCCACATCCGCGACGTCCTGACTTTC
J gene: TRBJ1-5; D gene: .; V gene: TRBV20-1; clone size: few; CDR3 protein: CSAPQASSNQPQHF; CDR3 DNA: TGCAGTGCTCCTCAGGCCAGCAGCAATCAGCCCCAGCATTTT
J gene: TRBJ2-1; D gene: TRBD2; V gene: TRBV7-8; clone size: once; CDR3 protein: CASSSRTSQFF; CDR3 DNA: TGTGCCAGCAGCTCCCGGACTAGTCAGTTCTTC
J gene: TRBJ2-7; D gene: .; V gene: TRBV11-2; clone size: .; CDR3 protein: CASSLEPAWEQYF; CDR3 DNA: TGTGCCAGCAGCTTAGAGCCGGCATGGGAGCAGTACTTC
J gene: TRBJ2-3; D gene: .; V gene: TRBV5-1; clone size: few; CDR3 protein: CASSLVAGAADTQYF; CDR3 DNA: TGCGCCAGCAGCTTGGTCGCGGGGGCGGCAGATACGCAGTATTTT
J gene: TRBJ2-7; D gene: TRBD2; V gene: TRBV11-2; clone size: .; CDR3 protein: CASSLVASGGPYYEQYF; CDR3 DNA: TGTGCCAGCAGCTTAGTGGCTAGCGGGGGCCCCTACTACGAGCAGTACTTC
J gene: TRBJ2-5; D gene: TRBD2; V gene: TRBV24-1; clone size: many; CDR3 protein: CATSESGRDEETQYF; CDR3 DNA: TGTGCCACCAGTGAGAGCGGGAGGGATGAGGAGACCCAGTACTTC
J gene: TRBJ2-1; D gene: .; V gene: TRBV6-6; clone size: .; CDR3 protein: CASSYAGRGTYNEQFF; CDR3 DNA: TGTGCCAGCAGTTACGCGGGCCGCGGCACCTACAATGAGCAGTTCTTC
J gene: TRBJ2-1; D gene: TRBD2; V gene: TRBV5-6; clone size: few; CDR3 protein: CASSSGLAGFYNEQFF; CDR3 DNA: TGTGCCAGCAGCTCTGGACTAGCCGGATTCTACAATGAGCAGTTCTTC
J gene: TRBJ2-7; D gene: .; V gene: TRBV5-1; clone size: .; CDR3 protein: CASSEERPHEQYF; CDR3 DNA: TGCGCCAGCAGCGAGGAGAGACCCCACGAGCAGTACTTC
J gene: TRBJ2-3; D gene: TRBD1; V gene: TRBV11-2; clone size: .; CDR3 protein: CASSLGTGVPLSTDTQYF; CDR3 DNA: TGTGCCAGCAGCTTAGGGACAGGAGTGCCCCTTAGCACAGATACGCAGTATTTT
J gene: TRBJ1-2; D gene: .; V gene: TRBV6-5; clone size: few; CDR3 protein: CASSYTFDSNYGYTF; CDR3 DNA: TGTGCCAGCAGTTACACTTTCGACAGTAACTATGGCTACACCTTC
J gene: TRBJ2-1; D gene: TRBD1; V gene: TRBV4-3; clone size: few; CDR3 protein: CASSDPGQGDSNEQFF; CDR3 DNA: TGCGCCAGCAGCGACCCGGGACAGGGGGATTCGAATGAGCAGTTCTTC
J gene: TRBJ2-7; D gene: .; V gene: TRBV12-3/TRBV12-4; clone size: few; CDR3 protein: CASSYRDGTYEQYF; CDR3 DNA: TGTGCCAGCAGTTACCGGGACGGGACCTACGAGCAGTACTTC
J gene: TRBJ2-1; D gene: .; V gene: TRBV29-1; clone size: .; CDR3 protein: CSAVGQPSSYNEQFF; CDR3 DNA: TGCAGCGCCGTGGGACAACCGAGCTCCTACAATGAGCAGTTCTTC
J gene: TRBJ2-3; D gene: TRBD2; V gene: TRBV7-3; clone size: .; CDR3 protein: CASSLQFSGSPDTQYF; CDR3 DNA: TGTGCCAGCAGCTTACAGTTTAGCGGGAGCCCAGATACGCAGTATTTT
J gene: TRBJ2-3; D gene: .; V gene: TRBV7-6; clone size: few; CDR3 protein: CASSFPKGGGWDTQYF; CDR3 DNA: TGTGCCAGCAGCTTCCCGAAGGGCGGGGGCTGGGATACGCAGTATTTT
J gene: TRBJ1-2; D gene: TRBD1; V gene: TRBV12-3/TRBV12-4; clone size: few; CDR3 protein: CASSWTGNYGYTF; CDR3 DNA: TGTGCCAGCAGTTGGACAGGGAACTATGGCTACACCTTC
J gene: TRBJ2-7; D gene: TRBD1; V gene: TRBV2; clone size: few; CDR3 protein: CASSGGTGRTYEQYF; CDR3 DNA: TGTGCCAGCAGTGGGGGGACAGGACGCACCTACGAGCAGTACTTC